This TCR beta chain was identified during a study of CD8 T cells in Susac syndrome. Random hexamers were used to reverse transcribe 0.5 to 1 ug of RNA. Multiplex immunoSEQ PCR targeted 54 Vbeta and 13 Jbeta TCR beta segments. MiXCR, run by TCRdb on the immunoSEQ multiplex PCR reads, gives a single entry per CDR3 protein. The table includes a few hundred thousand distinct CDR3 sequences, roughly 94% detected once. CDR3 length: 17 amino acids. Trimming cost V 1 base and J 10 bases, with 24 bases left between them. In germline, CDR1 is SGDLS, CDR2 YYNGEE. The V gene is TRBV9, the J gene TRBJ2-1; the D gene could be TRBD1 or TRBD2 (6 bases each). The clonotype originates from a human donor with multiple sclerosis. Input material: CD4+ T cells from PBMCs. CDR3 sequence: CASSVTGEYRAVREQFF. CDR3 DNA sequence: TGTGCCAGCAGCGTAACGGGGGAGTACAGGGCTGTAAGGGAGCAGTTCTTC.